This record covers a single TCR beta chain. The antigen is undetermined. Per germline, CDR1 SGHNT and CDR2 YYREEE (reference sequence). The CDR3 runs to 15 residues. The trim removed 1 base at V and 5 bases at J, leaving 6 bases unmatched. Every bit of the isolated RNA underwent reverse transcription, so sequencing read expressed TCRB transcripts. Some clones are missing from TCRdb's copy, which holds only in-frame ones; the method was immunoSEQ multiplex PCR. Among approximately 260,000 clones, around 25% were seen once, and the ten largest hold roughly 0.013%. The data were obtained in a study of beta chain features in type 1 diabetes. Regarding the study as a whole: Moderate but significant shortening of TCRB CDR3s was recorded in all four CD4+ subsets from Type 1 diabetes patients. Whether TCRB rearrangement is influenced by HLA type was left unresolved in this analysis. Cells carrying high TCR expression could end up over-represented when cDNA is sequenced.

The authors took one heparinised blood draw, averaging about 110 mL, from each donor. Markers CD45RO/CCR7/CD25/CD127/CD95/CD27 served to sort CD4+ naive, central memory, regulatory and stem cell-like memory cells. V is TRBV5-4 and J is TRBJ2-7; 10 bases fit TRBD2. The clonotype comes from a woman aged 25 to 45 with type 1 diabetes. Sequenced: naive CD4+ T cells from blood. CDR3: CASSLMASGSHEQYF. In DNA form, the CDR3 reads TGTGCCAGCAGCTTGATGGCTAGCGGGAGCCACGAGCAGTACTTC.